Listed here are 17 T cell receptor beta chains from one sample, sequenced in a study of shared T cell receptors in the human thymus. The method was immunoSEQ multiplex PCR; TCRdb's version includes in-frame clones alone and lacks a portion of them. The sample yields over 450,000 clones, 78% seen once. The same sample was also used in a study of human thymus T cells.

Material for sequencing was thymocytes. Receptors were obtained from a boy less than two years old with a congenital heart defect.

V gene TRBV20-1 combines with J gene TRBJ1-1; a weak D match, TRBD1 (5 bases). The length of the CDR3 is 11 residues. Germline-derived CDR1 and CDR2 are DFQATT and SNEGSKA (reference sequence). Trimming stripped 0 bases from V and 11 bases from J, with 10 bases between. Here the CDR3 reads CSAREQVTAFF. As DNA, the CDR3 is TGCAGTGCTAGAGAACAGGTCACGGCTTTCTTT.

The V gene is TRBV4-2, the J gene TRBJ2-1, with a possible D match to TRBD2 (6 bases). Germline values: CDR1 LGHNA, CDR2 YNFKEQ. The CDR3 contains 13 residues. The V end was cut by 1 base, the J end by 6 bases, with 7 bases between. The DNA for the CDR3 is TGTGCCAGCAGCCAAGGACTAGTCAATGAGCAGTTCTTC. It is translated as CASSQGLVNEQFF.

V gene TRBV6-1 combines with J gene TRBJ2-5, with 9 bases that match TRBD1. The CDR3 consists of 15 residues. Germline V CDR1 and CDR2: MNHNS, SASEGT. Losses at the gene ends were 1 base for V and 2 bases for J; bases not matched to a gene: 2. The CDR3 sequence is CASSEGTGAQETQYF. The CDR3 DNA follows: TGTGCCAGCAGTGAAGGGACAGGGGCTCAAGAGACCCAGTACTTC.

This rearrangement joins TRBV9 to TRBJ2-3; TRBD1 matches 7 bases. J gave up 1 base and V 6 bases, and 5 bases lay outside the gene matches. Looked up from germline, CDR1 is SGDLS and CDR2 is YYNGEE. CDR3 size: 14 residues. This CDR3 reads CASTKGAGTDTQYF. The DNA for the CDR3 is TGTGCCAGCACCAAGGGGGCCGGCACAGATACGCAGTATTTT.

The gene calls are TRBV2 and TRBJ1-5; 10 bases are shared with TRBD1. V lost 5 bases and J lost 1; bases outside the gene matches: 14. CDR3 length equals 19 residues. CDR1 and CDR2 from the germline V gene are SNHLY and FYNNEI. In nucleotides, the CDR3 is TGTGCCAGCAGTCCGACAGGGGGCAGGGAATCCGAGAGCAATCAGCCCCAGCATTTT. Translated, it gives CASSPTGGRESESNQPQHF.

The chain combines TRBV11-3 with TRBJ2-7; D possibly corresponds to TRBD1 (5 bases). CDR3 size: 15 residues. Between the trimmed V and J ends, which lost 1 base and 3 bases, there was a span of 13 bases. Germline values: CDR1 SGHNT, CDR2 YENEEA. Written as DNA, the CDR3 is TGTGCCAGCAGCTTAGGGTGCAGGGCAAACTACGAGCAGTACTTC. This translates into CASSLGCRANYEQYF.

The V gene is TRBV30, the J gene TRBJ1-4, with D possibly TRBD1 on 6 matching bases. The CDR3 totals 15 residues. The germline CDR1 and CDR2 sequences are GTSNPN and SVGIG (reference sequence). V dropped 0 bases and J dropped 7 bases, with 15 bases sitting between them. CDR3 in amino acids: CAWSVQGQQLEKLFF. The CDR3 DNA reads TGTGCCTGGAGTGTACAAGGACAGCAGCTTGAAAAACTGTTTTTT.

V usage is TRBV4-3 and J usage is TRBJ2-5; D not resolved. This CDR3 is built from 14 residues. The ends were cut back, 0 bases at V and 2 bases at J, with 7 bases in the middle. Germline V CDR1 and CDR2: LGHNA, YSLEER. The CDR3 region is CASSQEQTQETQYF. CDR3 DNA: TGCGCCAGCAGCCAAGAGCAGACACAAGAGACCCAGTACTTC.

The chain recombines TRBV25-1 with TRBJ2-7, with D maybe TRBD2 (6 bases). The CDR3 runs to 15 residues. V shed 3 bases and J shed 2 bases, with 14 bases lying between them. Germline V gene lookup returns CDR1 MGHDK and CDR2 SYGVNS. DNA of the CDR3: TGTGCCAGCAGTGATTCCCGAGCGGGTACCTACGAGCAGTACTTC. Protein: CASSDSRAGTYEQYF.

This clone is a singleton in its sample. V usage is TRBV28 and J usage is TRBJ1-1; D gene uncertain. Germline values: CDR1 MDHEN, CDR2 SYDVKM. The CDR3 totals 15 residues. Trimming left V 6 bases short and J 2 bases short, with 16 bases between. The CDR3 region is CASRSSTEDNTEAFF. The CDR3 nucleotides are TGTGCCAGCAGGTCGTCTACAGAAGACAACACTGAAGCTTTCTTT.

This sequence joins TRBV5-1 and TRBJ2-5; TRBD1 matches at 7 bases. Near its end, the DNA agrees better with TRBJ2-7, so the J call may be wrong. The CDR3 has 15 residues. Germline-derived CDR1 and CDR2 are SGHRS and YFSETQ. CDR3 sequence (DNA): TGCGCCAGCAGCTTGTTTGGACAGGCCTTCTCCGAGCAGTACTTC. Translation gives CASSLFGQAFSEQYF.

The chain joins TRBV5-4 to TRBJ2-1; weak D call: TRBD2 (6 bases). Trimming pared 0 bases from V and 6 bases from J, leaving 19 bases between. The CDR3 covers 17 residues. Germline assignment: CDR1 SGHNT and CDR2 YYREEE (reference sequence). The CDR3 region is CASSLGAGGTVGNEQFF. The DNA for the CDR3 is TGTGCCAGCAGCTTGGGGGCTGGGGGGACGGTGGGCAATGAGCAGTTCTTC.

About this clone: The junction shows a germline mismatch at one end, possibly a read error. Other DNA sequences in the sample encode the same CDR3. The chain employs TRBV19 and TRBJ2-7; 10 bases are shared with TRBD1. Germline CDR1 LNHDA, CDR2 SQIVND (reference sequence). This CDR3 region has 15 residues. The DNA of the CDR3 is TGTGCCAGTAGCATAGATGGGACAGGGGCCTACGAGCAGTACTTC. It translates to CASSIDGTGAYEQYF.

The rearrangement joins TRBV7-9 to TRBJ2-3; 16 bases are a match to TRBD2. With V trimmed by 6 bases and J by 3 bases, 12 bases remained unmatched. The CDR3 loop spans 19 amino acids. Germline V gene lookup returns CDR1 SEHNR and CDR2 FQNEAQ (reference sequence). DNA for the CDR3: TGTGCCAGCAGTCAAACTCCCGGGACTAGCGGGAGGGAAACAGATACGCAGTATTTT. It encodes CASSQTPGTSGRETDTQYF.

The chain employs TRBV7-2 and TRBJ2-6; no reliable D call. V lost 1 base and J 0 bases, leaving 13 bases between the germline ends. Germline CDR1 reads SGHTA; CDR2 reads FQGNSA. The CDR3 totals 18 residues. CDR3 DNA: TGTGCCAGCAGCTTAGGTGGGCAGACCCTCTCTGGGGCCAACGTCCTGACTTTC. This codes for CASSLGGQTLSGANVLTF.

The chain couples TRBV5-1 to TRBJ2-4, with D uncertain. Germline V CDR1 and CDR2: SGHRS, YFSETQ. Trimming stripped 0 bases from V and 0 bases from J, with 7 bases between. The CDR3 runs to 15 residues. For the CDR3, the DNA is TGCGCCAGCAGCTTGGACTCCTTAGCCAAAAACATTCAGTACTTC. It encodes CASSLDSLAKNIQYF.

The chain carries TRBV10-1 and TRBJ2-7; D unresolved. In germline, CDR1 is WNHNN, CDR2 SYGVQD (reference sequence). V dropped 3 bases and J dropped 3 bases, with 15 bases sitting between them. There are 15 residues in the CDR3. CDR3 loop: CASSDSRLVLYEQYF. In DNA, the CDR3 is TGCGCCAGCAGTGATAGTCGTCTAGTTCTCTACGAGCAGTACTTC.